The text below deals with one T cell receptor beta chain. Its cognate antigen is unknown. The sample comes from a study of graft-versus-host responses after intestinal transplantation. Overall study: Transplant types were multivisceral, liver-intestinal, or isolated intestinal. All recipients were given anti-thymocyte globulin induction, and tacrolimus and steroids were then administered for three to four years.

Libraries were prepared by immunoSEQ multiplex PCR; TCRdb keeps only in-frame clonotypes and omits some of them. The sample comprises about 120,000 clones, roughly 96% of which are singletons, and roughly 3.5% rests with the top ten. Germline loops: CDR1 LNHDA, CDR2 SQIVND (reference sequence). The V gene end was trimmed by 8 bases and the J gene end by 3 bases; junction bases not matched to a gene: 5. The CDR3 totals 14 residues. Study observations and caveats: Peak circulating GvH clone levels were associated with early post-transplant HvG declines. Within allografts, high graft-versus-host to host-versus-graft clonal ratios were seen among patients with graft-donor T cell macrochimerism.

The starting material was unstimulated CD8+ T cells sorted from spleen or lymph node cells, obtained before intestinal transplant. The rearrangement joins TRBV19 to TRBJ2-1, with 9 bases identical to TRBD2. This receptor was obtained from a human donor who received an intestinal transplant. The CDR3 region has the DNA TGTGCCAGTGGGATAGCGGGAGACTACAATGAGCAGTTCTTC. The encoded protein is CASGIAGDYNEQFF.